This is a list of T cell receptor beta chains from one sample in a study of blood T cell repertoires in COVID-19. Data came from immunoSEQ multiplex PCR; TCRdb stores just in-frame clones and leaves some out. The data contain about 190,000 clones, less than 80% of them singletons. The source material was peripheral blood. These receptors originate from a man in his forties or fifties who had recovered from COVID-19. Each CDR3 is given with its conserved first and last residue. The D gene is left open where the match is weak. Clone size is stated in some rows and not others, as once, few, many or a class when expanded.

D gene,CDR3 length,J gene,clone size,V gene,CDR3 protein,CDR3 DNA
NA,15,TRBJ2-1,NA,TRBV11-2,CASSLYSPRLNEQFF,TGTGCCAGCAGCTTATATTCCCCTAGACTGAATGAGCAGTTCTTC
NA,14,TRBJ2-5,NA,TRBV4-2,CASSQEQGRETQYF,TGTGCCAGCAGCCAAGAACAGGGGAGGGAGACCCAGTACTTC
NA,13,TRBJ1-4,NA,TRBV29-1,CSVEQREGEKLFF,TGCAGCGTTGAACAGAGGGAGGGTGAAAAACTGTTTTTT
TRBD1,16,TRBJ2-5,NA,TRBV30,CAWSDRVLRGQETQYF,TGTGCCTGGAGCGACAGGGTTTTGAGGGGACAAGAGACCCAGTACTTC
NA,14,TRBJ1-4,NA,TRBV5-8,CASSLGQLNEKLFF,TGTGCCAGCAGCTTGGGACAGCTTAATGAAAAACTGTTTTTT
TRBD1,13,TRBJ1-2,NA,TRBV5-4,CASSLSRGFGYTF,TGTGCCAGCAGCTTATCCAGGGGGTTTGGCTACACCTTC
NA,15,TRBJ1-3,NA,TRBV3-1/TRBV3-2,CASSQMSGSGNTIYF,TGTGCCAGCAGCCAAATGTCCGGTTCTGGAAACACCATATATTTT
TRBD2,18,TRBJ2-2,NA,TRBV24-1,CATSDPSLAGPNTGELFF,TGTGCCACCAGTGATCCTTCACTAGCGGGGCCGAACACCGGGGAGCTGTTTTTT
TRBD2,12,TRBJ2-5,many,TRBV29-1,CSVRSGGGTQYF,TGCAGCGTTCGTAGCGGGGGGGGGACCCAGTACTTC
NA,14,TRBJ2-7,NA,TRBV2,CASSVQQGGYEQYF,TGTGCCAGCAGTGTACAGCAGGGTGGTTACGAGCAGTACTTC
TRBD2,19,TRBJ2-7,NA,TRBV10-3,CAIRGIGLAGGPGFYEQYF,TGTGCCATCAGAGGGATTGGACTAGCGGGAGGGCCGGGTTTTTACGAGCAGTACTTC
TRBD2,13,TRBJ2-3,NA,TRBV18,CASSPREGDTQYF,TGTGCCAGCTCACCGCGGGAGGGGGATACGCAGTATTTT
NA,13,TRBJ1-1,once,TRBV20-1,CSASKGRHPEAFF,TGCAGTGCTAGTAAGGGGCGTCACCCTGAAGCTTTCTTT
TRBD1,17,TRBJ1-5,once,TRBV18,CASSPNRGGKGNQPQHF,TGTGCCAGCTCACCCAACAGGGGAGGTAAGGGCAATCAGCCCCAGCATTTT
NA,17,TRBJ2-2,NA,TRBV3-1/TRBV3-2,CASSRAGITLAPGELFF,TGTGCCAGCAGCCGTGCCGGGATTACTCTGGCGCCCGGGGAGCTGTTTTTT
TRBD2,14,TRBJ2-3,NA,TRBV3-1/TRBV3-2,CASSFTSGTDTQYF,TGTGCCAGCAGCTTCACTAGCGGCACAGATACGCAGTATTTT
TRBD1,17,TRBJ2-7,NA,TRBV10-1,CASSGPGQGIVSYEQYF,TGCGCCAGCAGTGGGCCCGGACAGGGGATCGTCTCCTACGAGCAGTACTTC
NA,12,TRBJ2-5,NA,TRBV21-1,CASSKVYETQYF,TGTGCCAGCAGCAAAGTCTACGAGACCCAGTACTTC
TRBD1,18,TRBJ1-2,NA,TRBV15,CATSRDLPGGVILYGYTF,TGTGCCACCAGCAGAGATCTCCCAGGGGGCGTTATCCTCTATGGCTACACCTTC
TRBD1,11,TRBJ1-4,many,TRBV20-1,CSARGDEKLFF,TGCAGTGCCAGGGGGGATGAAAAACTGTTTTTT
TRBD2,16,TRBJ2-7,NA,TRBV4-1,CASSQGTSGISYEQYF,TGCGCCAGCAGCCAGGGAACTAGCGGGATCTCCTACGAGCAGTACTTC
TRBD1,15,TRBJ2-2,NA,TRBV2,CASSPDRANTGELFF,TGTGCCAGCAGCCCCGACAGGGCGAACACCGGGGAGCTGTTTTTT
NA,13,TRBJ1-2,NA,TRBV20-1,CSASPKRGKSYTF,TGCAGTGCTAGTCCAAAAAGGGGGAAAAGCTACACCTTC
TRBD1,17,TRBJ2-3,NA,TRBV18,CASSPVGPGTGADTQYF,TGTGCCAGCTCACCAGTGGGGCCCGGGACAGGGGCAGATACGCAGTATTTT
TRBD2,17,TRBJ2-3,NA,TRBV9,CASSSTSGNSPRDTQYF,TGTGCCAGCAGCTCGACTAGCGGGAATTCGCCCCGCGATACGCAGTATTTT
NA,13,TRBJ2-3,once,TRBV6-4,CASSDVHTDTQYF,TGTGCCAGCAGTGACGTCCACACAGATACGCAGTATTTT
NA,14,TRBJ2-2,NA,TRBV20-1,CSASKLQVGGELFF,TGCAGTGCTAGTAAACTGCAGGTTGGCGGGGAGCTGTTTTTT
TRBD1,12,TRBJ2-2,NA,TRBV29-1,CSVGTGVGELFF,TGCAGCGTTGGGACAGGGGTGGGGGAGCTGTTTTTT
TRBD2,15,TRBJ2-5,NA,TRBV11-2,CASSLVLAGEETQYF,TGTGCCAGCAGCTTAGTCCTTGCGGGGGAAGAGACCCAGTACTTC
NA,14,TRBJ1-2,NA,TRBV30,CAWIRIPGGYGYTF,TGTGCCTGGATTAGGATTCCCGGGGGGTATGGCTACACCTTC
TRBD2,17,TRBJ2-2,NA,TRBV28,CASIPTSGRAGAGELFF,TGTGCCAGCATTCCGACTAGCGGGAGGGCCGGCGCCGGGGAGCTGTTTTTT
NA,13,TRBJ1-2,once,TRBV5-1,CASSLSPDYGYTF,TGCGCCAGCAGCTTGTCCCCTGACTATGGCTACACCTTC
NA,17,TRBJ2-6,NA,TRBV14,CASSQGGWGGGANVLTF,TGTGCCAGCAGCCAAGGGGGTTGGGGGGGCGGGGCCAACGTCCTGACTTTC
TRBD1,15,TRBJ1-5,NA,TRBV15,CATSTGTGNNQPQHF,TGTGCCACCAGCACCGGGACAGGGAACAATCAGCCCCAGCATTTT
NA,15,TRBJ2-3,NA,TRBV6-5,CASSYSVGRTDTQYF,TGTGCCAGCAGTTACTCGGTAGGGAGGACAGATACGCAGTATTTT
TRBD2,18,TRBJ2-1,NA,TRBV4-2,CASSQDVWTSGSLAEQFF,TGTGCCAGCAGCCAAGACGTTTGGACTAGCGGGAGTCTTGCTGAGCAGTTCTTC